Listed here are 31 T cell receptor beta chains from one sample, sequenced in a study of shared clonotypes between healthy human individuals. The assay was immunoSEQ multiplex PCR, and TCRdb's table has in-frame clones only and misses some. The data show 2 million to 2.5 million clones, with about 94% seen just once and around 0.13% held by the top ten. Specimen: naive CD4+ T cells sorted from blood. Subset noted: CD45RA+ positively selected. These receptors originate from a man in his late teens or twenties in good health.

The chain couples TRBV9 to TRBJ2-2, with 7 bases that match TRBD1. The germline V gene has CDR1 SGDLS and CDR2 YYNGEE. CDR3 length: 15 residues. Trimming took 3 bases from V and 5 from J; bases not matched to a gene: 7. The CDR3 loop is CASSASQGWTGELFF. The CDR3 nucleotides are TGTGCCAGCAGCGCCTCACAGGGGTGGACCGGGGAGCTGTTTTTT.

V and J are TRBV12-5 and TRBJ1-1; 8 bases are shared with TRBD1. Losses at the gene ends were 2 bases for V and 4 bases for J; bases not matched to a gene: 18. CDR1 is LGHNT and CDR2 is FRNRAP in the germline V gene. The CDR3 has 19 residues. This CDR3 reads CASGLTPKTGAETPTEAFF. The CDR3 nucleotides read TGTGCTAGTGGTTTGACTCCCAAGACAGGGGCCGAAACCCCCACTGAAGCTTTCTTT.

The chain employs TRBV15 and TRBJ2-7; 9 bases map to TRBD1. The CDR3 totals 15 residues. Trimming cost V 3 bases and J 8 bases; bases outside gene matches: 11. Germline loops: CDR1 LNHNV, CDR2 YYDKDF (reference sequence). The DNA of the CDR3 is TGTGCCACCAGCAGTTTTCGGGGGACAGGGATCAAGCAGTACTTC. Residues: CATSSFRGTGIKQYF.

A note on this clone: The sample contains more than one DNA sequence encoding this CDR3. The J gene is TRBJ2-2, the V gene TRBV5-4, with D perhaps TRBD2 (5 bases). The CDR3 is 14 amino acids. The V gene lost 4 bases and the J gene lost 0 bases, with 7 bases spanning the gap. Germline V gene sequence: CDR1 SGHNT, CDR2 YYREEE (reference sequence). This chain's CDR3 is CASSPDSNTGELFF. The CDR3 coding sequence is TGTGCCAGCAGCCCGGACTCGAACACCGGGGAGCTGTTTTTT.

This clone was found once. The V call is TRBV7-2, the J call TRBJ1-5; tentative D call: TRBD1 (6 bases). V was shortened by 8 bases and J by 7 bases, with 21 bases between the two germline ends. The V gene's germline CDR1 is SGHTA and CDR2 FQGNSA. The CDR3 consists of 15 residues. The CDR3 protein is CASAEEGWGRQPQHF. The CDR3 DNA follows: TGTGCCAGCGCAGAGGAGGGCTGGGGGCGGCAGCCCCAGCATTTT. Full variable domain (rest looked up from reference TRBV7-2 and TRBJ1-5): GAGVSQSPSNKVTEKGKDVELRCDPISGHTALYWYRQSLGQGLEFLIYFQGNSAPDKSGLPSDRFSAERTGGSVSTLTIQRTQQEDSAVYLCASAEEGWGRQPQHFGDGTRLSIL.

V usage is TRBV19 and J usage is TRBJ2-3, with 7 bases aligning to TRBD1. This CDR3 contains 15 residues. The V and J ends lost 6 bases and 0 bases, in that order; junction bases with no gene match: 6. Per germline, CDR1 LNHDA and CDR2 SQIVND (reference sequence). In DNA, the CDR3 is TGTGCCAGTAGCCCAGGGGGAGCGAGCACAGATACGCAGTATTTT. It encodes CASSPGGASTDTQYF.

CDR3 loop: CASSRDGNNYGYTF. CDR3 DNA sequence: TGTGCCAGCAGCAGGGACGGAAACAACTATGGCTACACCTTC. V and J are TRBV11-1 and TRBJ1-2; D is possibly TRBD1 (5 bases). Germline V gene sequence: CDR1 SGHAT, CDR2 FQDESV (reference sequence). V lost 5 bases, J lost 2 bases, and 12 bases lay in between. CDR3 length: 14 residues. Full variable domain (remainder filled in from reference TRBV11-1 and TRBJ1-2): EAEVAQSPRYKITEKSQAVAFWCDPISGHATLYWYRQILGQGPELLVQFQDESVVDDSQLPKDRFSAERLKGVDSTLKIQPAELGDSAMYLCASSRDGNNYGYTFGSGTRLTVV.

To note about this clone: The sample has other DNA sequences that encode this CDR3 too. This chain links TRBV9 with TRBJ1-2; D may be TRBD1 (6 bases). CDR1 is SGDLS and CDR2 is YYNGEE in the germline V gene. Trimming stripped 0 bases from V and 2 bases from J, with 8 bases between. The CDR3 consists of 14 residues. In DNA, the CDR3 is TGTGCCAGCAGCGTAGGTCAGGGGAACTATGGCTACACCTTC. Protein: CASSVGQGNYGYTF.

Note on this clone: Sequence at one end of the junction differs from germline and may be a read error. The gene calls are TRBV7-7 and TRBJ2-1, with D unclear. There are 15 residues in the CDR3. Germline CDR1 SSHAT, CDR2 FNYEAQ (reference sequence). CDR3 protein: CASSLAWVPYNEQFF. DNA of the CDR3: TGTGCTAGCAGCTTAGCCTGGGTCCCCTACAATGAGCAGTTCTTC.

The rearrangement joins TRBV7-2 to TRBJ2-7; D is undetermined. CDR1 is SGHTA and CDR2 is FQGNSA in the germline V gene. There are 16 residues in the CDR3. Trimming removed 5 bases from V and 7 bases from J, with 24 bases in between. CDR3 in DNA: TGTGCCAGCAGCGGATTACCCGGTCAGAGAATACGGGAGCAGTACTTC. Residues: CASSGLPGQRIREQYF.

The V and J genes are TRBV5-4 and TRBJ1-6, with D perhaps matching TRBD1 (5 bases). The V gene's germline CDR1 is SGHNT and CDR2 YYREEE (reference sequence). Trimming removed 0 bases from V and 9 bases from J, with 10 bases in between. There are 14 residues in the CDR3. The CDR3 DNA follows: TGTGCCAGCAGCTTGGCTCAGGGAGGTTCACCCCTCCACTTT. This gives the protein CASSLAQGGSPLHF.

The chain is built from TRBV30 and TRBJ2-7; possible D gene TRBD2, 5 bases. V gave up 4 bases and J gave up 4 bases, with 11 bases separating them. This CDR3 has 12 residues. Germline lookup yields CDR1 GTSNPN and CDR2 SVGIG (reference sequence). The CDR3 loop is CAWTTREYEQYF. The CDR3 DNA reads as TGTGCCTGGACCACGAGGGAGTACGAGCAGTACTTC. The variable domain in full, completed from reference TRBV30 and TRBJ2-7, reads SQTIHQWPATLVQPVGSPLSLECTVEGTSNPNLYWYRQAAGRGLQLLFYSVGIGQISSEVPQNLSASRPQDRQFILSSKKLLLSDSGFYLCAWTTREYEQYFGPGTRLTVT.

V and J are TRBV7-9 and TRBJ1-1, with D possibly being TRBD1 (6 bases). The CDR3 totals 13 residues. In germline, CDR1 is SEHNR, CDR2 FQNEAQ (reference sequence). Trimming took off 6 bases at V and 5 bases at J, with 13 bases between the two ends. CDR3 in DNA: TGTGCCAGCAGTCAACAGGGATATACTGAAGCTTTCTTT. Protein: CASSQQGYTEAFF.

V is TRBV5-1 and J is TRBJ2-1, with 10 bases identical to TRBD2. From germline, CDR1 is SGHRS and CDR2 YFSETQ. Germline trimming cut 0 bases from V and 7 bases from J; bases unmatched to any gene: 10. The CDR3 is 17 amino acids. The CDR3 loop reads CASSLVGLAERGNEQFF. CDR3 nucleotide sequence: TGCGCCAGCAGCTTGGTAGGACTAGCGGAGAGGGGGAATGAGCAGTTCTTC. The whole variable domain, filled in from reference TRBV5-1 and TRBJ2-1, reads KAGVTQTPRYLIKTRGQQVTLSCSPISGHRSVSWYQQTPGQGLQFLFEYFSETQRNKGNFPGRFSGRQFSNSRSEMNVSTLELGDSALYLCASSLVGLAERGNEQFFGPGTRLTVL.

The chain carries TRBV12-5 and TRBJ1-3, with D tentatively TRBD1 (6 bases). Trimming stripped 0 bases from V and 0 bases from J, with 15 bases between. Germline lookup yields CDR1 LGHNT and CDR2 FRNRAP. CDR3 size: 18 residues. CDR3 sequence (DNA): TGTGCTAGTGGTTTGGTACCGGGGACACTTCTCTCTGGAAACACCATATATTTT. Residues: CASGLVPGTLLSGNTIYF. The full variable domain, rest sourced from reference TRBV12-5 and TRBJ1-3, is DARVTQTPRHKVTEMGQEVTMRCQPILGHNTVFWYRQTMMQGLELLAYFRNRAPLDDSGMPKDRFSAEMPDATLATLKIQPSEPRDSAVYFCASGLVPGTLLSGNTIYFGEGSWLTVV.

J is TRBJ1-2 and V is TRBV11-2; TRBD1 aligns across 10 bases. The CDR3 loop spans 14 amino acids. J gave up 6 bases and V 5 bases, and 6 bases lay outside the gene matches. Germline values: CDR1 SGHAT, CDR2 FQNNGV. The DNA for the CDR3 is TGTGCCAGCAGCACCAGACAGGGGGCGGATGGCTACACCTTC. Translation: CASSTRQGADGYTF.

The chain employs TRBV6-1 and TRBJ1-5; D not resolved. The CDR3 is 17 amino acids. Germline CDR1 is MNHNS and CDR2 is SASEGT. The ends were cut back, 1 base at V and 5 bases at J, with 18 bases in the middle. CDR3 DNA sequence: TGTGCCAGCAGTGAAGGCCTCGAAGGGCAGAGGTATCAGCCCCAGCATTTT. This sequence encodes CASSEGLEGQRYQPQHF.

The chain joins TRBV28 to TRBJ2-7; TRBD1 aligns across 9 bases. Germline trimming cut 7 bases from V and 2 bases from J; bases unmatched to any gene: 3. The germline CDR1 and CDR2 sequences are MDHEN and SYDVKM. The CDR3 runs 13 residues. DNA of the CDR3: TGTGCCAGCAAAGGGACAGGGACCTACGAGCAGTACTTC. Encoded protein: CASKGTGTYEQYF.

This chain joins TRBV6-1 and TRBJ1-5; D is perhaps TRBD1 (6 bases). Per the germline V gene, CDR1 is MNHNS and CDR2 is SASEGT. The CDR3 has 14 amino acids. The V gene lost 4 bases and the J gene lost 5 bases, with 12 bases spanning the gap. CDR3 in DNA: TGTGCCAGCAGTGGTGTGGCAGGGGATCAGCCCCAGCATTTT. The encoded protein is CASSGVAGDQPQHF.

The J gene is TRBJ1-5, the V gene TRBV19; the D is unclear. Germline V gives CDR1 LNHDA, CDR2 SQIVND (reference sequence). The CDR3 spans 14 residues. V lost 2 bases, J lost 0 bases, and 5 bases lay in between. CDR3 sequence reads: CASSIPGSNQPQHF. The DNA of the CDR3 is TGTGCCAGTAGTATACCAGGTAGCAATCAGCCCCAGCATTTT.

The rearrangement joins TRBV11-3 to TRBJ1-5, with a tentative D call TRBD1 (6 bases). The ends were cut back, 5 bases at V and 1 base at J, with 24 bases in the middle. Germline-derived CDR1 and CDR2 are SGHNT and YENEEA. This CDR3 has 19 amino acids. The CDR3, as DNA: TGTGCCAGCAGCCTCTCGGGCAGGGGAGGTTTGATAAGCAATCAGCCCCAGCATTTT. Its translation: CASSLSGRGGLISNQPQHF.

V usage is TRBV19 and J usage is TRBJ1-5; 11 nucleotides line up with TRBD1. V was pared by 3 bases and J by 6 bases, with 7 bases of the junction left unmatched. Germline values: CDR1 LNHDA, CDR2 SQIVND (reference sequence). CDR3 length: 16 residues. The CDR3 region is CASSIPGTGGSQPQHF. The DNA for the CDR3 is TGTGCCAGTAGTATCCCGGGGACAGGGGGAAGTCAGCCCCAGCATTTT. Based on the CDR3 plus reference TRBV19 and TRBJ1-5, the full variable domain is DGGITQSPKYLFRKEGQNVTLSCEQNLNHDAMYWYRQDPGQGLRLIYYSQIVNDFQKGDIAEGYSVSREKKESFPLTVTSAQKNPTAFYLCASSIPGTGGSQPQHFGDGTRLSIL.

The V gene is TRBV15, the J gene TRBJ2-7; D not certain. V was clipped by 1 base and J by 6 bases, with 10 bases between them. The germline CDR1 and CDR2 sequences are LNHNV and YYDKDF (reference sequence). The CDR3 is 13 residues long. As DNA, the CDR3 is TGTGCCACCAGCAGAGCAACACCCCCCGAGCAGTACTTC. Encoded protein: CATSRATPPEQYF.

The chain uses TRBV18 and TRBJ2-4, with 7 bases aligning to TRBD1. The junction had 10 bases not matched to a gene; V was cut back by 5 bases and J by 6 bases. CDR1 KGHSH and CDR2 LQKENI come from the germline V gene. The CDR3 spans 15 residues. The DNA for the CDR3 is TGTGCCAGCTCATCCCCGGGACAGATTGGAAACATTCAGTACTTC. As protein: CASSSPGQIGNIQYF.

The rearrangement joins TRBV27 to TRBJ2-7; TRBD2 matches at 9 bases. Germline CDR1 is MNHEY and CDR2 is SMNVEV (reference sequence). The CDR3 has 16 residues. J lost 2 bases, V lost 3 bases, and 8 bases had no gene match. CDR3: CASSLTGTSLTYEQYF. The DNA of the CDR3 is TGTGCCAGCAGTTTGACCGGGACTAGCCTTACCTACGAGCAGTACTTC.

The V and J genes are TRBV27 and TRBJ2-7; TRBD1 aligns across 7 bases. The CDR3 consists of 16 residues. J gave up 3 bases and V 2 bases, and 10 bases lay outside the gene matches. Germline lookup yields CDR1 MNHEY and CDR2 SMNVEV (reference sequence). The DNA of the CDR3 is TGTGCCAGCAGTTTAACTATCCCGGGACAGCTCTACGAGCAGTACTTC. Its protein product is CASSLTIPGQLYEQYF.

V gene TRBV6-1 combines with J gene TRBJ2-5; 10 bases agree with TRBD2. The CDR3 loop spans 15 amino acids. Germline assignment: CDR1 MNHNS and CDR2 SASEGT. V shed 2 bases, J shed 5 bases, and the junction held 5 bases outside the gene matches. CDR3 bases: TGTGCCAGCAGTGAACAGCGGGGGGGCTCGGAGACCCAGTACTTC. It is translated as CASSEQRGGSETQYF.

The chain combines TRBV11-3 with TRBJ1-2, with 7 bases matching TRBD1. The CDR3 spans 16 residues. Germline V gene lookup returns CDR1 SGHNT and CDR2 YENEEA. The V segment lost 4 bases and the J segment 4 bases; nucleotides outside the gene matches: 12. Here the CDR3 reads CASSSQTGQFLYGYTF. The CDR3 DNA sequence: TGTGCCAGCAGCTCCCAAACGGGACAGTTCCTCTATGGCTACACCTTC.

The V and J genes are TRBV19 and TRBJ2-3, with D unresolved. Germline CDR1 and CDR2: LNHDA and SQIVND (reference sequence). V lost 1 base to trimming and J lost 7 bases, with 21 bases between them. This CDR3 is built from 17 residues. CDR3 protein: CASSIVRDWATVNTQYF. In nucleotides, the CDR3 is TGTGCCAGTAGTATAGTACGAGACTGGGCAACGGTGAATACGCAGTATTTT.

The V and J genes are TRBV5-1 and TRBJ1-4; D call uncertain. Trimming took off 0 bases at V and 8 bases at J, with 8 bases between the two ends. CDR3 length: 13 amino acids. In germline, CDR1 is SGHRS, CDR2 YFSETQ. This CDR3 reads CASSLDQAEKLFF. In nucleotides, the CDR3 is TGCGCCAGCAGCTTGGATCAGGCCGAAAAACTGTTTTTT.

There are a few counts of this clone. The gene calls are TRBV4-2 and TRBJ2-5, with D possibly TRBD1 on 5 matching bases. This CDR3 has 14 amino acids. The ends were cut back, 0 bases at V and 4 bases at J, with 9 bases in the middle. Per germline, CDR1 LGHNA and CDR2 YNFKEQ. DNA for the CDR3: TGTGCCAGCAGCCAAGAGGCTGGGGCAGAGACCCAGTACTTC. This codes for CASSQEAGAETQYF.